This T cell receptor (beta chain) stems from a study of T cell repertoires and Cas9 in healthy adults. In the study overall: SpCas9-reactive CD4 and CD8 T cells were characterized for potency, cytotoxicity and lineage. Study-level results: Reportedly, SpCas9-reactive effector T cell proliferation and function were mitigated by SpCas9-reactive Tregs in vitro.

This table comes from immunoSEQ multiplex PCR, and its TCRdb copy is limited to in-frame clones, with some not included. The sample yields 20,000 to 25,000 clones, roughly 90% seen once. Germline CDR1 is SGHNT and CDR2 is YYREEE (reference sequence). The CDR3 has 15 amino acids. The ends were cut back, 3 bases at V and 4 bases at J, with 13 bases in the middle. This clone came up once. Its antigen is unidentified. The chain uses TRBV5-4 and TRBJ2-2; D call uncertain. Material: CD4+ effector T cells (CD127+, CD25-, CD137-, CD154-) from PBMCs; culture status not recorded. The TCR sequence derives from a human donor in good health. CDR3 region: CASSSAITGTGELFF. DNA for the CDR3: TGTGCCAGCAGCTCGGCCATCACCGGCACCGGGGAGCTGTTTTTT.